This TCR beta chain is from a study of cytomegalovirus exposure and HLA in healthy donors. Vbeta (60) and Jbeta (13) primers were used in the PCR. The repertoire was sequenced with immunoSEQ multiplex PCR; TCRdb's copy has only in-frame clones and lacks some. The repertoire includes 170,000 or so clones, 75% to 85% of them detected once, and 6% to 7.5% sits in the top ten. The specimen was PBMCs. This receptor was identified in a man aged 30-40 years in good health and CMV-seropositive.

The CDR3 spells CASPRGWPRAIYEQYF. The CDR3 coding sequence is TGCGCCAGCCCAAGGGGGTGGCCGAGGGCCATTTACGAGCAGTACTTC. This chain links TRBV10-1 with TRBJ2-7; a weak D match, TRBD1 (6 bases). V lost 8 bases and J 4 bases, leaving 24 bases between the germline ends. Germline CDR1 is WNHNN and CDR2 is SYGVQD (reference sequence). CDR3 length: 16 amino acids.